Listed below are T cell receptor beta chains from one sample, sequenced in a study of cytomegalovirus exposure and HLA in healthy donors. The table came from immunoSEQ multiplex PCR; TCRdb's copy has only in-frame clones and leaves some out. The table lists fewer than 200,000 clones, more than 70% of them singletons. The sequenced sample consisted of PBMCs. Receptor source: a male donor in good health and CMV-seronegative. Both conserved end residues are part of each CDR3.

J | V | length | CDR3
TRBJ2-2 | TRBV6-5 | 14 | CASSQHDRAGELFF
TRBJ1-1 | TRBV6-1 | 15 | CASSEDDRGLTEAFF
TRBJ2-3 | TRBV19 | 15 | CASRGDNALGDTQYF
TRBJ1-4 | TRBV28 | 16 | CASRSFHTGFDEKLFF
TRBJ2-2 | TRBV7-2 | 15 | CASSLAGRNTGELFF
TRBJ2-7 | TRBV28 | 15 | CASSGHRLLSYEQYF
NA | TRBV6-5 | 15 | CASSLRPGQAHEQYF
TRBJ2-3 | TRBV6-4 | 16 | CASSDSTSGSTDTQYF
TRBJ2-5 | TRBV28 | 13 | CASSLFSVETQYF
TRBJ1-2 | TRBV6-1 | 14 | CANHGQEKGYGYTF
TRBJ2-3 | TRBV2 | 12 | CASRGRRDTQYF
TRBJ1-5 | TRBV25-1 | 13 | CASSEGDLQPQHF
TRBJ2-1 | TRBV18 | 14 | CASSPASGLVEQFF
TRBJ1-3 | TRBV14 | 15 | CASSQVAAQGNTIYF
TRBJ1-5 | TRBV28 | 16 | CASSTLDSRLNQPQHF
TRBJ2-1 | TRBV5-1 | 19 | CASSLFSYPPGQGEGEQFF
TRBJ2-1 | TRBV30 | 14 | CAWSLGQKYNEQFF
TRBJ2-3 | TRBV6-4 | 17 | CASSQIGGTATTDTQYF
TRBJ2-5 | TRBV19 | 15 | CASRKLDRVEETQYF
TRBJ2-3 | TRBV5-6 | 14 | CASSLGGRPDTQYF
TRBJ1-6 | TRBV27 | 13 | CASSLEGNSPLHF
TRBJ2-3 | TRBV7-9 | 11 | CASSPTTGQYF
TRBJ1-1 | TRBV18 | 13 | CASSPTENTEAFF
TRBJ2-2 | TRBV2 | 12 | CASSEARGELFF
NA | TRBV2 | 11 | CASSWGGEQYF
TRBJ1-4 | TRBV21-1 | 20 | CASSKGSPRTGLPGGEKLFF
TRBJ1-1 | TRBV19 | 15 | CASSIWGQVNTEAFF
TRBJ2-7 | TRBV19 | 14 | CASSITRSSYEQYF
TRBJ1-5 | TRBV7-5 | 13 | CARGDGEQQPQHF
TRBJ2-1 | TRBV19 | 15 | CASSSWGESYNEQFF
TRBJ2-3 | TRBV28 | 16 | CASTSPVTQFTDTQYF
TRBJ2-2 | TRBV30 | 15 | CAWYTGGAGTGELFF
TRBJ2-7 | TRBV30 | 14 | CAWTLGGSSYEQYF
TRBJ2-1 | TRBV13 | 15 | CASSPGDRTSNEQFF
TRBJ1-3 | TRBV5-8 | 11 | CASSSENTIYF
TRBJ1-6 | TRBV5-4 | 16 | CASSPGPGQSNSPLHF
TRBJ1-5 | TRBV10-3 | 12 | CAGDRNNQPQHF
TRBJ2-3 | TRBV5-1 | 12 | CASSLGGDTQYF
TRBJ1-6 | TRBV6-5 | 14 | CASRPIGSDSPLHF
TRBJ2-1 | TRBV10-2 | 15 | CASSQVTSGINEQFF
TRBJ1-2 | TRBV14 | 15 | CASSQDIVSNYGYTF
TRBJ2-7 | TRBV10-3 | 12 | CAITQGVDEQYF
NA | TRBV5-1 | 14 | CASSYGTGSDEQYF
TRBJ1-1 | TRBV5-5 | 14 | CASSQDRGNTEAFF
TRBJ2-3 | TRBV25-1 | 13 | CATDRGGTDTQYF
TRBJ1-1 | TRBV28 | 20 | CASSLSLGRGEDRFDTEAFF
TRBJ2-5 | TRBV29-1 | 14 | CSAQPDRRAETQYF
TRBJ2-7 | TRBV11-2 | 16 | CASSSYRDTTYYEQYF
TRBJ1-5 | TRBV5-1 | 19 | CASSLGAQGGAGSNQPQHF
TRBJ2-5 | TRBV7-2 | 18 | CASSFHLRRQGAQGTQYF
TRBJ2-3 | TRBV19 | 14 | CASRGTGRTDTQYF
TRBJ2-7 | TRBV5-4 | 14 | CASSSGGRGNEQYF
NA | TRBV28 | 16 | CASVTPPGQGSYEQYF
TRBJ1-5 | TRBV11-2 | 15 | CASSLGDRGHQPQHF
TRBJ2-7 | TRBV7-8 | 15 | CASSPSTGLRHEQYF
TRBJ1-3 | TRBV29-1 | 13 | CSVRDRGGNTIYF
TRBJ1-5 | TRBV18 | 15 | CASSQGVNSNQPQHF